These T cell receptor beta chains were read from a single sample in a study of shared clonotypes between healthy human individuals. Generated by immunoSEQ multiplex PCR, the TCRdb table keeps only in-frame clones and is missing some. The table includes over a million clones, approximately 98% detected once. Sequenced material: naive CD4+ T cells sorted from blood. The receptors originated from a young man in good health. CDR3s include the opening cysteine and the closing phenylalanine or tryptophan. A D gene is named only where the DNA matches it firmly. Clone size, where shown, is once, few, many, or a class for clones that have expanded.

NA	TRBD1	TRBV4-1	TRBJ2-6	TGCGCCAGCAGCCAAGGGGACGAGACAGGGTTCTCCTCTGGGGCCAACGTCCTGACTTTC	CASSQGDETGFSSGANVLTF
NA	TRBD2	TRBV5-1	TRBJ2-7	TGCGCCAGCAGCTTGATCGGGGGGGAAACCTACGAGCAGTACTTC	CASSLIGGETYEQYF
NA	TRBD1	TRBV10-3	TRBJ2-7	TGTGCCATCGGAGGACAGGGGGCCGGCGAGCAGTACTTC	CAIGGQGAGEQYF
NA	NA	TRBV11-2	TRBJ2-3	TGTGCCAGCAGCTTGTATGCAGATACGCAGTATTTT	CASSLYADTQYF
NA	TRBD1	TRBV5-4	TRBJ2-7	TGTGCCAGCAGCTTGGGGGACAGGGGGTTCCCCTACGAGCAGTACTTC	CASSLGDRGFPYEQYF
NA	NA	TRBV27	TRBJ2-6	TGTGCCAGCGCCACCCGGGACGGTGGGGCCAACGTCCTGACTTTC	CASATRDGGANVLTF
NA	NA	TRBV7-9	TRBJ2-7	TGTGCCAGCAGCTTATGGCCCGACGGGAGAAGGGAGTACGAGCAGTACTTC	CASSLWPDGRREYEQYF
NA	TRBD1	TRBV5-1	TRBJ1-1	TGCGCCAGCAGGTTAGGGGATGGAGGACAGGTCAAAAAGAACACTGAAGCTTTCTTT	CASRLGDGGQVKKNTEAFF
NA	NA	TRBV10-2	TRBJ2-5	TGCGCCAGCTCCCCAGGTACAAGGCCTGGGGAGACCCAGTACTTC	CASSPGTRPGETQYF
NA	NA	TRBV5-4	TRBJ2-3	TGTGCCAGCAGCTTGTGGCTAGACCGAGATACGCAGTATTTT	CASSLWLDRDTQYF
NA	TRBD2	TRBV4-1	TRBJ2-7	TGCGCCAGCAGTCCCTTAGCGGGGATCTACGAGCAGTACTTC	CASSPLAGIYEQYF
NA	NA	TRBV5-1	TRBJ1-4	TGCGCCAGCAGAGAGGGCTTAAAGGAAAAACTGTTTTTT	CASREGLKEKLFF
NA	TRBD2	TRBV5-4	TRBJ2-3	TGTGCCAGCAGCTTGAAGGTGCTAGCGGGCGATCGGAACCCCACAGATACGCAGTATTTT	CASSLKVLAGDRNPTDTQYF
NA	NA	TRBV7-3	TRBJ2-3	TGTGCCAGCAGAGGGTCTAGCACAGATACGCAGTATTTT	CASRGSSTDTQYF
NA	NA	TRBV25-1	TRBJ2-3	TGTGCCAGCAGTGGTTTGGGCAACGGGGTTTTCGATACGCAGTATTTT	CASSGLGNGVFDTQYF
NA	TRBD2	TRBV7-2	TRBJ2-1	TGTGCCAGCAGCCCCAGAGGGGCTAGCGGGAGTTTCGCGTACAATGAGCAGTTCTTC	CASSPRGASGSFAYNEQFF
NA	NA	TRBV28	TRBJ1-3	TGTGCCAGCAGTTTATACCCCCGCCGCGGTGACACCATATATTTT	CASSLYPRRGDTIYF
once	NA	TRBV6-1	TRBJ1-3	TGTGCCAGCAGTGAAGTCCCCGGCTCTGGAAACACCATATATTTT	CASSEVPGSGNTIYF
NA	TRBD2	TRBV7-6	TRBJ2-7	TGTGCCAGCAGCCCGATGGGACTAGCGGCCTACGAGCAGTACTTC	CASSPMGLAAYEQYF
NA	TRBD1	TRBV5-1	TRBJ1-4	TGCGCCAGCAGCCCAGGGGGGGTAAATGAAAAACTGTTTTTT	CASSPGGVNEKLFF
NA	TRBD2	TRBV4-1	TRBJ2-3	TGCGCCAGCAGCCAAGGGCCAGCGGGAAGCACAGATACGCAGTATTTT	CASSQGPAGSTDTQYF
NA	TRBD2	TRBV5-1	TRBJ2-2	TGCGCCAGCAGCCTCCCCGCAGCGGGAGGGTTCACCGGGGAGCTGTTTTTT	CASSLPAAGGFTGELFF
NA	NA	TRBV9	TRBJ1-5	TGTGCCAGCAGCGTACTTGCGGATGGCAATCAGCCCCAGCATTTT	CASSVLADGNQPQHF
NA	NA	TRBV10-3	TRBJ2-2	TGTGCCATCAGTGAGGCGGGACAGAACACCGGGGAGCTGTTTTTT	CAISEAGQNTGELFF
NA	TRBD2	TRBV11-3	TRBJ2-7	TGTGCCAGCAGACTATTCGGGCGGGAGGATCCCTACGAGCAGTACTTC	CASRLFGREDPYEQYF
NA	NA	TRBV6-5	TRBJ2-7	TGTGCCAGCTCCATCGGGTACGAGCAGTACTTC	CASSIGYEQYF
NA	TRBD1	TRBV5-1	TRBJ2-7	TGCGCCAGCAGTTACACAGGGGACGCCGCCTACGAGCAGTACTTC	CASSYTGDAAYEQYF
NA	TRBD2	TRBV11-3	TRBJ2-5	TGTGCCAGCAGCTTCTCCGGGTCTAGCGGGAGATATGAGACCCAGTACTTC	CASSFSGSSGRYETQYF
NA	NA	TRBV7-2	TRBJ2-3	TGTGCCAGCAGCTTAGAGGATCGGGATACGCAGTATTTT	CASSLEDRDTQYF
NA	NA	TRBV6-1	TRBJ1-4	TGTGCCAGCAGTCCCGGGACTGTGGCTAATGAAAAACTGTTTTTT	CASSPGTVANEKLFF
NA	NA	TRBV10-3	TRBJ2-5	TGTGCCATCAGTGAGCAACGTGAGACCCAGTACTTC	CAISEQRETQYF
NA	NA	TRBV4-3	TRBJ1-1	TGCGCCAGCAGCCCCCTGGCGGCTAGGGGCACTGAAGCTTTCTTT	CASSPLAARGTEAFF
NA	TRBD2	TRBV11-3	TRBJ2-5	TGTGCCAGCAGCCTTGGGGGGGGAGGAGAGACCCAGTACTTC	CASSLGGGGETQYF
NA	TRBD1	TRBV7-9	TRBJ2-7	TGTGCCAGCAGCTTAGTTCAGGGGGTAAATCGAAAAGGCTACGAGCAGTACTTC	CASSLVQGVNRKGYEQYF
NA	NA	TRBV18	TRBJ2-1	TGTGCCAGCTCGCAACAGGGAGGGCAGGGTAATGAGCAGTTCTTC	CASSQQGGQGNEQFF
NA	TRBD1	TRBV5-4	TRBJ1-2	TGTGCCAGCAGCTTGAAGGCAGGGGGCGCTTTGGATGGCTACACCTTC	CASSLKAGGALDGYTF
NA	TRBD2	TRBV28	TRBJ2-1	TGTGCCAGCAGTTTATCTTTTCGACTAGCGGACTACAATGAGCAGTTCTTC	CASSLSFRLADYNEQFF
NA	TRBD2	TRBV5-4	TRBJ2-3	TGTGCCAGCAGCGAGACTAGCGGGACTACAGATACGCAGTATTTT	CASSETSGTTDTQYF
NA	NA	TRBV7-3	TRBJ1-1	TGTGCCAGCAGCTTCGGCACACACACTGAAGCTTTCTTT	CASSFGTHTEAFF
NA	NA	TRBV28	TRBJ2-7	TGTGCCAGCAGTTTTGGTGGGGACGTCATCTACGAGCAGTACTTC	CASSFGGDVIYEQYF
NA	NA	TRBV5-4	TRBJ1-1	TGTGCCAGCAGCCCTACGACGGACACTGAAGCTTTCTTT	CASSPTTDTEAFF
NA	NA	TRBV20-1	TRBJ2-7	TGCAGTGCTAAGGGAATCTACGAGCAGTACTTC	CSAKGIYEQYF
NA	NA	TRBV27	TRBJ1-1	TGTGCCAGCAGTTTATGGAGCAGTCCAAACACTGAAGCTTTCTTT	CASSLWSSPNTEAFF
NA	NA	TRBV7-9	TRBJ1-3	TGTGCCAGCAGCTCCAACCTTGCAAACACCATATATTTT	CASSSNLANTIYF
NA	NA	TRBV19	TRBJ2-7	TGTGCCAGTAGTCAAGACTCCAAACGCTACGAGCAGTACTTC	CASSQDSKRYEQYF
NA	NA	TRBV7-2	TRBJ2-3	TGTGCCAGCAGCTTAGAACGGGAGGATACGCAGTATTTT	CASSLEREDTQYF
once	NA	TRBV5-1	TRBJ2-5	TGCGCCAGCGGAAGCCAAGAGACCCAGTACTTC	CASGSQETQYF
NA	NA	TRBV28	TRBJ1-1	TGTGCCAGCAAGCCGCGGAACACTGAAGCTTTCTTT	CASKPRNTEAFF
NA	NA	TRBV5-4	TRBJ2-1	TGTGCCAGCAGCTTGGACAGGGAGAGTGAGCAGTTCTTC	CASSLDRESEQFF
NA	NA	TRBV28	TRBJ2-3	TGTGCCAGCAGGGACAGCACTACGCAGTATTTT	CASRDSTTQYF
NA	NA	TRBV28	TRBJ1-1	TGTGCCAGCAGAGAATCCGGGATGGCGGAAGCTTTCTTT	CASRESGMAEAFF
NA	NA	TRBV15	TRBJ1-4	TGTGCCACCAGCAGAGATCACGAATACGAAAAACTGTTTTTT	CATSRDHEYEKLFF
once	TRBD1	TRBV2	TRBJ2-7	TGTGCCAGCAGCCCGGGACAGGCGCCGTTATCCTACGAGCAGTACTTC	CASSPGQAPLSYEQYF
once	NA	TRBV11-2	TRBJ2-2	TGTGCCAGCAACTCCCGATTCACCGGGGAGCTGTTTTTT	CASNSRFTGELFF
NA	NA	TRBV7-6	TRBJ2-2	TGTGCCAGCAGCTTAGTTGTCGGTTTGGGGGAGCTGTTTTTT	CASSLVVGLGELFF
NA	TRBD2	TRBV7-9	TRBJ2-3	TGTGCCAGCAGCTTTGGCGGGAGGGCCTGGGATACGCAGTATTTT	CASSFGGRAWDTQYF
NA	NA	TRBV29-1	TRBJ2-3	TGCAGCGTCGATAACCCCACAGATACGCAGTATTTT	CSVDNPTDTQYF